One and the same sample provided the 9 T cell receptor beta chains below, sequenced in a study of blood T cell repertoires in COVID-19. Clones were read by immunoSEQ multiplex PCR, and TCRdb kept only the in-frame ones, dropping some. The data hold some 330,000 clones, with roughly 90% observed a single time. The sequenced sample was PBMCs or T cells enriched from blood (not recorded which). These receptors came from a young woman who had recovered from COVID-19.

The chain couples TRBV6-1 to TRBJ1-5; possibly TRBD1 for D (5 bases). Trimming stripped 0 bases from V and 9 bases from J, with 15 bases between. Germline V gives CDR1 MNHNS, CDR2 SASEGT. CDR3 length equals 15 residues. CDR3 bases: TGTGCCAGCAGTGAAGCGGGGGGAAAGAGTGGGCCCCAGCATTTT. Its translation: CASSEAGGKSGPQHF.

This chain uses TRBV4-1 with TRBJ2-7, with 13 bases identical to TRBD2. The CDR3 has 15 amino acids. Per the germline V gene, CDR1 is MGHRA and CDR2 is YSYEKL. V trimming: 1 base; J trimming: 7 bases; junction bases outside the gene matches: 4. The CDR3 here is CASSQGGLAGVEQYF. The CDR3 DNA reads TGCGCCAGCAGCCAAGGTGGACTAGCGGGAGTTGAGCAGTACTTC.

V usage is TRBV19 and J usage is TRBJ2-3, with TRBD1 identical over 9 bases. Per germline, CDR1 LNHDA and CDR2 SQIVND (reference sequence). V was clipped by 8 bases and J by 8 bases; unmatched bases: 17. The CDR3 extends over 16 amino acids. CDR3 nucleotide sequence: TGTGCCAGTCTCCCGACCGGGACAGGGACACTAGGTACGCAGTATTTT. It codes for CASLPTGTGTLGTQYF.

V and J are TRBV3-1 (or the pseudogene TRBV3-2) and TRBJ1-2, with D possibly TRBD1 on 6 matching bases. Germline assignment: CDR1 LGHDT and CDR2 YNNKEL (reference sequence). CDR3 length equals 15 residues. The V end was cut by 1 base, the J end by 6 bases, with 15 bases between. The CDR3 nucleotides read TGTGCCAGCAGCCAAGGAGTAGGGGGTTGGGATGGCTACACCTTC. The encoded protein is CASSQGVGGWDGYTF.

The chain links TRBV23-1 to TRBJ2-7, with D hard to call. TRBV23-1 is annotated as an ORF whose role is uncertain. V was cut by 4 bases and J by 2 bases, with 9 bases left in between. The CDR3 sequence is 13 residues long. CDR3 sequence reads: CASSLDCPYEQYF. DNA of the CDR3: TGCGCCAGCAGTCTTGACTGCCCCTACGAGCAGTACTTC.

The rearrangement links TRBV9 to TRBJ2-2; 10 bases fit TRBD2. From germline, CDR1 is SGDLS and CDR2 YYNGEE. The CDR3 consists of 18 residues. The V gene end was trimmed by 4 bases and the J gene end by 2 bases; junction bases not matched to a gene: 11. The CDR3 nucleotides read TGTGCCAGCAGCCCAGCCTTTAGCGGGGGGCCTAACACCGGGGAGCTGTTTTTT. It codes for CASSPAFSGGPNTGELFF.

The rearrangement links TRBV28 to TRBJ1-1, with 10 bases matching TRBD1. The V gene's germline CDR1 is MDHEN and CDR2 SYDVKM. The CDR3 runs to 15 residues. The trim removed 5 bases at V and 6 bases at J, leaving 9 bases unmatched. CDR3 DNA: TGTGCCAGCAGTCAACTGATGACAGGGGGCTCTGAAGCTTTCTTT. Translation: CASSQLMTGGSEAFF. The full variable domain, completed using reference TRBV28 and TRBJ1-1, is DVKVTQSSRYLVKRTGEKVFLECVQDMDHENMFWYRQDPGLGLRLIYFSYDVKMKEKGDIPEGYSVSREKKERFSLILESASTNQTSMYLCASSQLMTGGSEAFFGQGTRLTVV.

This chain joins TRBV28 and TRBJ1-4, with a tentative D call TRBD1 (5 bases). CDR3 size: 14 residues. Germline CDR1 MDHEN, CDR2 SYDVKM. V dropped 3 bases and J dropped 4 bases, with 9 bases sitting between them. The CDR3 DNA follows: TGTGCCAGCAGTTTCCCAGGGTATAATGAAAAACTGTTTTTT. It codes for CASSFPGYNEKLFF. Drawing the rest from reference TRBV28 and TRBJ1-4, the complete variable domain is DVKVTQSSRYLVKRTGEKVFLECVQDMDHENMFWYRQDPGLGLRLIYFSYDVKMKEKGDIPEGYSVSREKKERFSLILESASTNQTSMYLCASSFPGYNEKLFFGSGTQLSVL.

This chain joins TRBV19 and TRBJ2-3; 11 nucleotides line up with TRBD2. Trimming removed 4 bases from V and 5 bases from J; junction bases left unmatched: 8. The CDR3 runs 16 residues. In germline, CDR1 is LNHDA, CDR2 SQIVND (reference sequence). The CDR3 DNA reads as TGTGCCAGTAGTACCGTAGCGGGGGGGGGATTAGATACGCAGTATTTT. Protein: CASSTVAGGGLDTQYF. Based on the CDR3 plus reference TRBV19 and TRBJ2-3, the full variable domain is DGGITQSPKYLFRKEGQNVTLSCEQNLNHDAMYWYRQDPGQGLRLIYYSQIVNDFQKGDIAEGYSVSREKKESFPLTVTSAQKNPTAFYLCASSTVAGGGLDTQYFGPGTRLTVL.